Listed below are T cell receptor beta chains from one sample, sequenced in a study of shared clonotypes between healthy human individuals. TCRdb's copy holds only in-frame clones and misses some; the assay was immunoSEQ multiplex PCR. Here the sample spans roughly 2.1 million clones, about 93% being singletons. Material for sequencing was naive CD8+ T cells from PBMCs. Receptors were obtained from a man between 18 and 29 years old in good health. Some clones in this sample may be carry-over from other donors' samples. Both conserved end residues are part of each CDR3. The D gene is left open where the match is weak. Some rows have no size entry. The others give once, few or many, or a class for an expanded clone.

TRBJ1-1 | . | TRBV27 | 13 | few | CASSLAGDTEAFF | TGTGCCAGCAGTTTGGCGGGAGACACTGAAGCTTTCTTT
TRBJ2-1 | . | TRBV29-1 | 14 | . | CSVEGDVSYNEQFF | TGCAGCGTTGAAGGGGACGTCTCCTACAATGAGCAGTTCTTC
TRBJ1-5 | . | TRBV6-1 | 16 | . | CASSELGRGASQPQHF | TGTGCCAGCAGTGAACTGGGCAGGGGCGCGTCTCAGCCCCAGCATTTT
TRBJ2-7 | . | TRBV21-1 | 15 | . | CASSKRLAGAYEQYF | TGTGCCAGCAGCAAACGACTAGCGGGAGCTTACGAGCAGTACTTC
TRBJ2-2 | . | TRBV18 | 16 | . | CASSPPVSGTAGELFF | TGTGCCAGCTCACCACCGGTATCCGGGACCGCCGGGGAGCTGTTTTTT
TRBJ2-7 | . | TRBV19 | 15 | . | CASSPPGVVLYEQYF | TGTGCCAGTAGTCCCCCCGGTGTAGTCCTCTACGAGCAGTACTTC
TRBJ2-1 | . | TRBV4-1 | 13 | . | CASSLRDSNEQFF | TGCGCCAGCAGCCTCCGGGACTCCAATGAGCAGTTCTTC
TRBJ1-5 | TRBD1 | TRBV7-9 | 18 | . | CASSPNEGVGQGYQPQHF | TGTGCCAGCAGCCCTAATGAAGGGGTCGGACAGGGCTATCAGCCCCAGCATTTT
TRBJ2-7 | TRBD1 | TRBV19 | 14 | . | CASSTGQGAFEQYF | TGTGCCAGTAGTACGGGACAGGGGGCGTTCGAGCAGTACTTC
TRBJ1-3 | . | TRBV5-1 | 15 | . | CASSSDAFSGNTIYF | TGCGCCAGCAGCTCCGACGCTTTTTCTGGAAACACCATATATTTT
TRBJ2-5 | . | TRBV28 | 14 | . | CASSSASLGETQYF | TGTGCCAGCAGTTCGGCTTCCTTGGGGGAGACCCAGTACTTC
TRBJ1-1 | . | TRBV10-2 | 15 | . | CASSESPGGPREAFF | TGCGCCAGCAGTGAGTCGCCCGGGGGGCCGAGGGAAGCTTTCTTT
TRBJ2-5 | TRBD1 | TRBV9 | 14 | . | CASSGGQGQETQYF | TGTGCCAGCAGCGGCGGACAGGGGCAAGAGACCCAGTACTTC